This TCR beta chain was captured by sequencing in a study of T cell repertoires in ileal Crohn's disease (dated by TCRdb to the late 2010s). The study in broad terms: At the time of surgery, roughly 35% of patients were active smokers, and the median duration of disease was approximately eight years. Every patient underwent surgery because of a complication, which was stricturing disease in around 60% and penetrating disease in around 40%. Postoperative therapy was given to about half of the patients, with thiopurines administered to ten to eleven patients and anti-TNF agents administered to some 17 patients. Neoterminal ileum biopsies obtained at postoperative colonoscopy were designated as M6 samples. A prospective multicentre cohort supplied the 45 to 60 Crohn's disease patients whose TCR repertoires were analysed. The study ran alongside a multicentre cohort designed to identify predictors of early endoscopic recurrence after ileocolonic resection. Endoscopic postoperative recurrence was defined as a Rutgeerts score above i0. The study sequenced 171 mucosal samples from 50 to 65 patients, taken at several locations on the surgical specimen and at postoperative endoscopy.

The paper's findings and limits, for the study overall: Patients who were active smokers at surgery had a significantly higher proportion of clonal expansions than non-smokers (around 24% vs 18%, p=0.02). More high-frequency clones were carried by sorted CD8 T cells than by CD4 T cells, suggesting that mucosal expansions were mainly CD8. Mucosal CD4 and CD8 T cells were sorted and sequenced only in a subgroup of patients, the size of which was not stated. Endoscopic recurrence was found to be associated with higher high-frequency clone percentages at surgery, and recurrence was observed in all patients with clonality above 26.8% (18/57). Within the first year after surgery, the timing of postoperative endoscopy varied, and the median delay was roughly 6.9 months.

The time point label on this specimen signifies: neoterminal ileum biopsy at postoperative endoscopy, about 6 months after surgery. Eligible patients were adults with ileal or ileocolonic Crohn's disease who had an indication for ileocolonic resection. Whole ileal mucosal biopsies were stored frozen at -80°C before DNA extraction. Genomic DNA was isolated from frozen whole biopsies using a TRizol-based method, and the DNA was quantified with a NanoDrop 2000 spectrophotometer. With regard to this clone: No antigen is known for it. Base qualities were left out, and no much larger clone turns up one base away.

Sequences MNHEY (CDR1) and SMNVEV (CDR2) are obtained from the germline V gene (reference sequence). The junction shows trimming of 0 bases on V and 2 bases on J, plus 12 bases between the germline ends. Reading from cysteine to phenylalanine, the CDR3 counts 16 amino acids. Kept here is only the CDR3 DNA, which spans 48 bases and is read in frame from base 1. Five hundred nanograms of biopsy DNA per sample were submitted for commercial TCRB immunosequencing. CDR3 regions were amplified from genomic DNA by Adaptive Biotechnology using a two-step, amplification bias-controlled multiplex PCR. The first PCR used primers for every V and J gene segment; the second PCR added barcodes and Illumina adapters. An Illumina instrument was used to sequence the CDR3 libraries. In the original analysis: Vendor-provided pipelines were combined with custom analysis of raw data in R/Bioconductor under R version 3.3.0. Clonality, ranging from 0 to 1, was calculated as the inverse of the normalised Shannon entropy of all productive clones. The repertoire share taken up by the top 100 clones defined high-frequency clones, and only clones that passed a 95% confidence test were kept. Repertoire diversity was measured with the Simpson index, and overlap between samples was measured with the Morisita-Horn index. TCRdb's version of the immuneACCESS table is confined to in-frame rearrangements and falls short of the full clone set. An unresolved V gene accounts for under half of the shortfall where checked; the remainder is of unknown origin. V and J calls and clone size are copied from that table; D and trimming were computed from the DNA. This sample has more than 4,000 clones in its table, and 65% to 85% of those were observed once. Roughly 4.5% of the sample is in the top ten clones.

The clonotype comes from an adult with Crohn's disease. The chain employs TRBV27 and TRBJ2-3; the D gene is possibly TRBD1, with 5 bases matching. Sequencing was performed on ileal tissue. CDR3 region: CASSLSGAAPTDTQYF. The DNA sequence is TGTGCCAGCAGTTTATCTGGGGCAGCCCCCACAGATACGCAGTATTTT.